Sequencing of this T cell receptor beta chain was carried out in a study of PD-L1 blockade in urothelial cancer. Study-level information: Men with urothelial cancer arising in the bladder made up about 85% of the roughly 30 patients. In terms of prior chemotherapy, patients had received 0 to 3 regimens. Treatment start was followed by blood analysis at 3 weeks (second dose) and again at 6 weeks.

This clone has just a few counts. Its specificity is not known. Generated by immunoSEQ multiplex PCR, the TCRdb table keeps only in-frame clones and is missing some. The sample consists of approximately 50,000 clones, about 86% of them appearing once. General study findings and limits: It was durable-benefit patients whose tumor-associated blood clones expanded more at 3 weeks.

The time point is: pretreatment peripheral blood. The origin of this receptor is a man in his 70s with urothelial cancer. The sample was PBMCs, taken around atezolizumab (anti-PD-L1) treatment.

The CDR3 spells CASSLQSRVANEKLFF. In nucleotides, the CDR3 is TGTGCCAGCTCACTCCAATCCAGGGTCGCTAATGAAAAACTGTTTTTT. The V gene is TRBV18, the J gene TRBJ1-4; D may be TRBD1 (5 bases). CDR1 is KGHSH, CDR2 LQKENI, per germline. Trimming removed 4 bases at V and 3 bases at J, with 15 bases between. The CDR3 runs to 16 residues.